Described below is a single T cell receptor (beta chain) sequence and its context. Its antigen is unidentified. This record comes from a study of cytomegalovirus exposure and HLA in healthy donors. The overall study: Of several hundred genotyped donors, 80% to 85% grouped in the Caucasian-associated ancestry cluster. Study conclusions and caveats: V- and J-gene trimming in TCR beta was tied to a missense DCLRE1C variant by an analysis performed later. Evidence from a later analysis indicated that most CMV-associated TCR beta chains looked HLA-restricted. Cytomegalovirus status was reportedly diagnosed by the classifier with high sensitivity and specificity.

The PCR had 60 Vbeta and 13 Jbeta primers. Libraries were prepared by immunoSEQ multiplex PCR; TCRdb keeps only in-frame clonotypes and omits some of them. The sample records approximately 190,000 clones, 80% being singletons. The germline CDR1 and CDR2 sequences are LNHDA and SQIVND (reference sequence). V was clipped by 7 bases and J by 7 bases, with 16 bases between them. This CDR3 is built from 14 residues. The sequence came from a man aged 35 to 55 in good health and CMV-seropositive. The sequencing sample was made of PBMCs. The J gene is TRBJ1-4, the V gene TRBV19, with D perhaps TRBD1 (6 bases). This chain's CDR3 is CASNKDRSSEKLFF. In nucleotides, the CDR3 is TGTGCCAGTAACAAGGACAGAAGCAGTGAAAAACTGTTTTTT. The complete variable domain, with remaining parts taken from reference TRBV19 and TRBJ1-4, reads DGGITQSPKYLFRKEGQNVTLSCEQNLNHDAMYWYRQDPGQGLRLIYYSQIVNDFQKGDIAEGYSVSREKKESFPLTVTSAQKNPTAFYLCASNKDRSSEKLFFGSGTQLSVL.